These 4 T cell receptor beta chains came from one sample sequenced in a study of shared clonotypes between healthy human individuals. Here immunoSEQ multiplex PCR was the method, and the copy in TCRdb shows in-frame clones only, minus some. The sample holds about 2.3 million clones; over 90% are singletons and the top ten take about 0.39%. The source material was naive CD4+ T cells from PBMCs. This sample's subset: CD45RA+ positively selected. These receptors were collected from a man aged 18 to 30 in good health. Some clones in this sample may be carry-over from other donors' samples.

This chain joins TRBV28 and TRBJ1-3; no firm D call. Germline loops: CDR1 MDHEN, CDR2 SYDVKM. The CDR3 extends over 12 amino acids. Trimming cost V 7 bases and J 8 bases, with 12 bases left between them. The CDR3, as DNA: TGTGCCAGCAAGAGTTCCGTTTACACCATATATTTT. Its translation is CASKSSVYTIYF.

Remarks on this clone: Other DNA sequences in this sample translate to the same CDR3. V and J are TRBV5-1 and TRBJ1-2; 8 positions match TRBD1. The CDR3 has 14 amino acids. V lost 1 base to trimming and J lost 4 bases; unmatched junction nucleotides: 3. Germline V CDR1 and CDR2: SGHRS, YFSETQ. The CDR3 loop is CASSLTGGFYGYTF. As DNA, the CDR3 is TGCGCCAGCAGCTTGACAGGGGGATTCTATGGCTACACCTTC.

This sequence joins TRBV7-9 and TRBJ1-2, with a tentative D call TRBD1 (6 bases). The CDR3 sequence is 15 residues long. Germline V gives CDR1 SEHNR, CDR2 FQNEAQ (reference sequence). The V end was cut by 5 bases, the J end by 4 bases, with 17 bases between. This chain's CDR3 is CASSGLRGLGYGYTF. CDR3 DNA: TGTGCCAGCAGCGGCCTCAGGGGCCTAGGCTATGGCTACACCTTC.

This chain uses TRBV5-1 with TRBJ2-5; D possibly corresponds to TRBD1 (5 bases). V was shortened by 5 bases and J by 5 bases, with 28 bases between the two germline ends. CDR3 length: 18 amino acids. Looked up from germline, CDR1 is SGHRS and CDR2 is YFSETQ. CDR3 nucleotides: TGCGCCAGCAGTCACGTTGTGTCAATCAGGGTGGTTGAGGAGACCCAGTACTTC. It specifies CASSHVVSIRVVEETQYF.